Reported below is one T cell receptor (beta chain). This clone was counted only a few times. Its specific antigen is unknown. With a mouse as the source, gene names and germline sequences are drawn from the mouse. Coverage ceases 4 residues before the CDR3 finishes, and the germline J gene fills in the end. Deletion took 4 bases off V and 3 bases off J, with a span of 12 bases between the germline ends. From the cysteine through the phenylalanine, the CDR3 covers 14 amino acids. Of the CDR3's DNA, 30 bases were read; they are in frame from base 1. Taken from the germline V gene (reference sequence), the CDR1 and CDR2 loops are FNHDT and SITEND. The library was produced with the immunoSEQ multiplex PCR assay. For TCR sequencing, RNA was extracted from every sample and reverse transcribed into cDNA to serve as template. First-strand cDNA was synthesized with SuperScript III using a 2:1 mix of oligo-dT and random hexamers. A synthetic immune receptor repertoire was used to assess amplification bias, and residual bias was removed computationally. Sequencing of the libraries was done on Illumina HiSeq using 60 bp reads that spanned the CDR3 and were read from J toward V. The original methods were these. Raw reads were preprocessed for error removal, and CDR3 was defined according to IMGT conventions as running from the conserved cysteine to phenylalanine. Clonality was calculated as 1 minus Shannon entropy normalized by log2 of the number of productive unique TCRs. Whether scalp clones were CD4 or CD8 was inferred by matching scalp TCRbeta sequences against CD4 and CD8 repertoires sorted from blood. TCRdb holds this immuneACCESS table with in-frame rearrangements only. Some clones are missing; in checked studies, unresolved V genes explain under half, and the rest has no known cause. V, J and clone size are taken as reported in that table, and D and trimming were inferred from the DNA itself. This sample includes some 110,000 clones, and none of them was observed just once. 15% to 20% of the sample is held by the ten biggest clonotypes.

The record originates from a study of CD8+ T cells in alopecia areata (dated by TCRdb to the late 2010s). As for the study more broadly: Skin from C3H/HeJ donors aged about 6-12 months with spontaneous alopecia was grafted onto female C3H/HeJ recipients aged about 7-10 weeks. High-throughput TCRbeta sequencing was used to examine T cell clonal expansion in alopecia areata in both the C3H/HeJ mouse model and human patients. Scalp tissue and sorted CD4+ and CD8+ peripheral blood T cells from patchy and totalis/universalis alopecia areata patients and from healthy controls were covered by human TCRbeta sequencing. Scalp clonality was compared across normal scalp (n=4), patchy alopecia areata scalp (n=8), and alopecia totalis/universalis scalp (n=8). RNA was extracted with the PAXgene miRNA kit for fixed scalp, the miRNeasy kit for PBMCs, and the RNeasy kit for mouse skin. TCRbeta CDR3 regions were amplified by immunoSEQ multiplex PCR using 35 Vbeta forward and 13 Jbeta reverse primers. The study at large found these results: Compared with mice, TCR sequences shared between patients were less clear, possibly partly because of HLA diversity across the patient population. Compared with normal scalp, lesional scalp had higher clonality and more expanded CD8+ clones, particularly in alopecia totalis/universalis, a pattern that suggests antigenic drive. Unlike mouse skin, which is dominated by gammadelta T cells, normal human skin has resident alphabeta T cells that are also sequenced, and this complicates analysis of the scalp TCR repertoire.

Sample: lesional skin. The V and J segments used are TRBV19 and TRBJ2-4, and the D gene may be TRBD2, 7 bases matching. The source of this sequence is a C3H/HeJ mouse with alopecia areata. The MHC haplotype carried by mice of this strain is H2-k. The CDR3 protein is CASSSLGGQNTLYF. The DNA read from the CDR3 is TGTGCCAGCAGTTCCTTGGGGGGCCAAAAC.